This TCR beta chain was sequenced for a study of T-cell reconstitution after alpha-beta-depleted transplantation in children. V was clipped by 6 bases and J by 0 bases, with 14 bases between them. Per germline, CDR1 SGDLS and CDR2 YYNGEE. The CDR3 has 15 residues. This clonotype was picked up a small number of times. For TCRbeta, the library was prepared with unique molecular identifiers. MiXCR was run by TCRdb on the PCR reads, yielding one entry per CDR3 protein. The sample holds around 370,000 distinct CDR3 sequences, around a tenth seen once. This chain joins TRBV9 and TRBJ2-3; unclear D gene. This sample comprised PBMCs from the stem cell graft donor, obtained from the stem cell graft. The TCR comes from a human donor who donated a stem cell graft to a child with acute lymphoblastic leukemia. The CDR3 protein is CASTPDPDSTDTQYF. As DNA, the CDR3 is TGTGCCAGCACCCCGGACCCCGATAGCACAGATACGCAGTATTTT.